The rows below give T cell receptor beta chains drawn from one sample of a study of blood T cell repertoires in COVID-19. The data were produced by immunoSEQ multiplex PCR, yet TCRdb's version contains in-frame clones alone and is incomplete. The table includes approximately 77,000 clones, 80% detected once. The sample consisted of peripheral blood. These receptors came from a woman between 65 and 79 years old with acute or convalescent COVID-19. Both conserved end residues are part of each CDR3. Each record gives: clone size, V gene, D gene, J gene, CDR3 DNA, CDR3 protein. D genes are given only for firm matches. Clone size appears in some rows only: once, few, many, or a class for an expanded clone.

>NA|TRBV6-2/TRBV6-3|NA|TRBJ1-2
TGTGCCAGCAGTTACTCCCGGCAGGGCGGGGACTATGGCTACACCTTC
CASSYSRQGGDYGYTF
>NA|TRBV4-3|NA|TRBJ1-2
TGCGCCAGCAGCCAAGATACGAAGGTAGCCTATGGCTACACCTTC
CASSQDTKVAYGYTF
>NA|TRBV13|NA|TRBJ2-1
TGTGCCAGCAGCCTCGGAGAGAATGAGCAGTTCTTC
CASSLGENEQFF
>NA|TRBV5-1|TRBD1|TRBJ1-1
TGCGCCAGCTTTCCGGGGACAGGGATCACTGAAGCTTTCTTT
CASFPGTGITEAFF
>NA|TRBV24-1|NA|TRBJ1-5
TGTGCCACCAGTGATTTGGGCCACCAAAATCAGCCCCAGCATTTT
CATSDLGHQNQPQHF
>once|TRBV2|TRBD2|TRBJ2-7
TGTGCCAGCCGATCGAGGGAGGGCTCCTACGAGCAGTACTTC
CASRSREGSYEQYF
>few|TRBV5-4|NA|TRBJ2-2
TGTGCCAGCAGCAGAAGGGTCGGGGACACCGGGGAGCTGTTTTTT
CASSRRVGDTGELFF
>NA|TRBV5-4|NA|TRBJ1-2
TGTGCCAGCAGCGCCCCCGGGGGGGGTGTCGGTGGCTACACCTTC
CASSAPGGGVGGYTF
>NA|TRBV24-1|NA|TRBJ1-5
TGTGCCACCAGTGATAACGCGAGACAGGATAGTCAGCCCCAGCATTTT
CATSDNARQDSQPQHF
>NA|TRBV19|NA|TRBJ1-5
TGTGCCAGTAGTATCCGGGACACCAATCAGCCCCAGCATTTT
CASSIRDTNQPQHF
>NA|TRBV7-2|NA|TRBJ2-1
TGTGCCAGCAGCTTAGCGGGGGGGCCCAGTGAGCAGTTCTTC
CASSLAGGPSEQFF
>NA|TRBV4-2|NA|TRBJ1-1
TGTGCCAGCAGCCAAGATCGGGCGGGGGCCACTGAAGCTTTCTTT
CASSQDRAGATEAFF
>NA|TRBV2|NA|TRBJ1-2
TGTGCCACCATGGTTCTAGGTGAGGACTATGGCTACACCTTC
CATMVLGEDYGYTF
>NA|TRBV19|NA|TRBJ2-4
TGTGCCAGTACCTCCCGGACATCAAACATTCAGTACTTC
CASTSRTSNIQYF
>NA|TRBV11-2|NA|TRBJ2-6
TGTGCCAGCAGCTCCACAGGTCTCCGCTCTGGGGCCAACGTCCTGACTTTC
CASSSTGLRSGANVLTF
>NA|TRBV7-2|NA|TRBJ1-1
TGTGCCAGCGGCACACAGGGGAACACTGAAGCTTTCTTT
CASGTQGNTEAFF
>NA|TRBV5-1|TRBD1|TRBJ1-1
TGCGCCAGCAGCCCAGGGACAGAATCCACTGAAGCTTTCTTT
CASSPGTESTEAFF
>NA|TRBV4-3|NA|TRBJ1-2
TGCGCCAGCAGCCAAGATAACCCAGGGATCATTGGCTACACCTTC
CASSQDNPGIIGYTF
>NA|TRBV5-6|NA|TRBJ1-1
TGTGCCAGCAGCTTCGACGGGGAGGACACTGAAGCTTTCTTT
CASSFDGEDTEAFF
>NA|TRBV4-2|NA|TRBJ1-1
TGTGCCAGCAGCCAAGATCTCAATTGGGCAGCTGAAGCTTTCTTT
CASSQDLNWAAEAFF
>NA|TRBV27|TRBD1|TRBJ2-7
TGTGCCAGCAGTCTTACGCTGGGACAGCCGTCCTACGAGCAGTACTTC
CASSLTLGQPSYEQYF
>NA|TRBV11-3|TRBD2|TRBJ2-5
TGTGCCAGCAGCCCGACTAGCGGGGGGCAAGGGACCCAGTACTTC
CASSPTSGGQGTQYF
>once|TRBV5-4|TRBD1|TRBJ1-2
TGTGCCAGCAGCTGGGGACAGGAAGTTAACTATGGCTACACCTTC
CASSWGQEVNYGYTF
>NA|TRBV29-1|TRBD1|TRBJ2-7
TGCAGCGTTGAAGATCCCGGGACAGCACGCTACGAGCAGTACTTC
CSVEDPGTARYEQYF
>NA|TRBV16|TRBD1|TRBJ1-1
TGTGCCAGCAGCTGGGGACAGGGTTTTAGTAACACTGAAGCTTTCTTT
CASSWGQGFSNTEAFF
>NA|TRBV4-2|TRBD2|TRBJ2-7
TGTGCCAGCAGCCAAAGGAGCGGGGGGGCCTACGAGCAGTACTTC
CASSQRSGGAYEQYF
>NA|TRBV10-3|NA|TRBJ1-1
TGTGCCATCCGTCAGGGGTCGGACACTGAAGCTTTCTTT
CAIRQGSDTEAFF
>NA|TRBV5-1|NA|TRBJ1-1
TGCGCCAGCAGCCTCGGGGAGGGGATCGACACTGAAGCTTTCTTT
CASSLGEGIDTEAFF
>NA|TRBV21-1|NA|TRBJ1-2
TGTGCCAGCAGCAATAAGAACTTCTACTATGGCTACACCTTC
CASSNKNFYYGYTF
>NA|TRBV5-1|NA|TRBJ1-3
TGCGCCAGCAGTCCACAGGGTCTGTCCGGAAACACCATATATTTT
CASSPQGLSGNTIYF
>once|TRBV7-9|TRBD1|TRBJ2-7
TGTGCCAGCAGCTTGGCGGACAGGGGACACGAGCAGTACTTC
CASSLADRGHEQYF
>NA|TRBV5-1|TRBD1|TRBJ2-7
TGCGCCAGCAGCCCTGGACAGGGGGGGTACGAGCAGTACTTC
CASSPGQGGYEQYF
>few|TRBV5-1|TRBD1|TRBJ1-2
TGCGCCAGCAGCTTATGGGGACAGGATGGCTACACCTTC
CASSLWGQDGYTF
>NA|TRBV4-3|NA|TRBJ2-5
TGCGCCAGCAGCCCGTGGGGCAGCCAAGAGACCCAGTACTTC
CASSPWGSQETQYF
>NA|TRBV5-1|TRBD1|TRBJ2-1
TGCGCCAGCAGCTTGATGGGACAGAACAATGAGCAGTTCTTC
CASSLMGQNNEQFF
>once|TRBV2|TRBD2|TRBJ2-7
TGTGCCAGCAGTGATCGGGGGGGCCTCTACGAGCAGTACTTC
CASSDRGGLYEQYF
>NA|TRBV21-1|NA|TRBJ1-1
TGTGCCAGCAGCAAAGAAGGGCCCGGGAGCCACACTGAAGCTTTCTTT
CASSKEGPGSHTEAFF
>NA|TRBV19|TRBD1|TRBJ2-7
TGTGCCAGTAGGCGGGACAGGGGATCCTACGAGCAGTACTTC
CASRRDRGSYEQYF
>NA|TRBV7-9|TRBD1|TRBJ1-2
TGTGCCAGCAGCGCGGCGACAGGGAGGAGGGGCTACACCTTC
CASSAATGRRGYTF
>NA|TRBV6-5|NA|TRBJ1-2
TGTGCCAGCAGTTATCAGGGAACGAGGGGCTACACCTTC
CASSYQGTRGYTF
>NA|TRBV7-8|NA|TRBJ1-2
TGTGCCAGCAGCTTAGCCCAGGGTTCCTATGGCTACACCTTC
CASSLAQGSYGYTF
>NA|TRBV4-3|TRBD1|TRBJ1-3
TGCGCCAGCAGTTTTACAGGGGGCTCTGGAAACACCATATATTTT
CASSFTGGSGNTIYF
>NA|TRBV19|NA|TRBJ2-7
TGTGCCAGTAGTATGGACAGCTTTGGCCCCTACGAGCAGTACTTC
CASSMDSFGPYEQYF
>NA|TRBV5-1|TRBD2|TRBJ2-5
TGCGCCAGCAGCTTGTACGGGGGGGCCGGGGAGACCCAGTACTTC
CASSLYGGAGETQYF
>NA|TRBV24-1|TRBD1|TRBJ2-1
TGTGCCACCAGTGATTTTAGGGACAGGGGGGGCAGCTCCTACAATGAGCAGTTCTTC
CATSDFRDRGGSSYNEQFF
>NA|TRBV11-2|NA|TRBJ2-3
TGTGCCAGCAGCCGGGCAGATACGCAGTATTTT
CASSRADTQYF
>NA|TRBV10-3|NA|TRBJ2-3
TGTGCCATCGGCACCGATACGCAGTATTTT
CAIGTDTQYF
>NA|TRBV6-2/TRBV6-3|NA|TRBJ1-1
TGTGCCAGCAGTTACCGACAGAGGCTGAACACTGAAGCTTTCTTT
CASSYRQRLNTEAFF
>few|TRBV2|NA|TRBJ1-5
TGTGCCAGCAGTGCAGGCGACTATAGCAATCAGCCCCAGCATTTT
CASSAGDYSNQPQHF
>NA|TRBV18|NA|TRBJ2-5
TGTGCCAGCTCACCGCGGGGCCGGGAGACCCAGTACTTC
CASSPRGRETQYF
>NA|TRBV19|NA|TRBJ1-5
TGTGCCAGTAGTATAGGATGGGGCCAGCCCCAGCATTTT
CASSIGWGQPQHF
>NA|TRBV5-6|NA|TRBJ1-1
TGTGCCAGCAGCTCCGGGGGGAGGAACACTGAAGCTTTCTTT
CASSSGGRNTEAFF
>NA|TRBV6-1|NA|TRBJ1-5
TGTGCCAGCAGAGGACACGAGAACAATCAGCCCCAGCATTTT
CASRGHENNQPQHF